This is a list of T cell receptor beta chains from one sample in a study of CD8 T cells in ankylosing spondylitis. A single record per CDR3 protein comes from TCRdb applying MiXCR to the 5' RACE reads. The data contain tens of thousands of distinct CDR3 sequences, 5.3% of them seen just once; the ten biggest clones take up approximately 1.7%. The sample consisted of blood, either unsorted or a sorted T cell fraction (not recorded which). These receptors all stem from a female donor with ankylosing spondylitis or in good health (not recorded which). Both conserved end residues are part of each CDR3. Each record gives: J gene, clone size, D gene, V gene, CDR3 DNA, CDR3 protein. D genes are given only for firm matches. Clone size is given for some rows only: seen once, a few or many times, or a class if the clone is expanded.

J gene: TRBJ2-7; clone size: -; D gene: TRBD1; V gene: TRBV9; CDR3 DNA: TGTGCCAGCAGCTTCCGACAGGGCAGCTCCTACGAGCAGTACTTC; CDR3 protein: CASSFRQGSSYEQYF
J gene: TRBJ2-7; clone size: many; D gene: TRBD1; V gene: TRBV9; CDR3 DNA: TGTGCCAGCAGCGGAGCCGGGACAGGGGGCGAGCAGTACTTC; CDR3 protein: CASSGAGTGGEQYF
J gene: TRBJ1-1; clone size: few; D gene: TRBD1; V gene: TRBV9; CDR3 DNA: TGTGCCAGCAGCGCCGGACAGGGGGCTGGCACTGAAGCTTTCTTT; CDR3 protein: CASSAGQGAGTEAFF
J gene: TRBJ1-2; clone size: many; D gene: -; V gene: TRBV9; CDR3 DNA: TGTGCCAGCAGCATCACCCAGGGTCAGGTCTATGGCTACACCTTC; CDR3 protein: CASSITQGQVYGYTF
J gene: TRBJ2-1; clone size: -; D gene: -; V gene: TRBV9; CDR3 DNA: TGTGCCAGCAGCGTAGAAACGAGCTCCTACAATGAGCAGTTCTTC; CDR3 protein: CASSVETSSYNEQFF
J gene: TRBJ1-5; clone size: many; D gene: -; V gene: TRBV9; CDR3 DNA: TGTGCCAGCAGCGTGTCAGGGCAAATCAATCAGCCCCAGCATTTT; CDR3 protein: CASSVSGQINQPQHF
J gene: TRBJ2-1; clone size: medium-sized; D gene: -; V gene: TRBV9; CDR3 DNA: TGTGCCAGCAGCGTAGCAGGACACCTATACAATGAGCAGTTCTTC; CDR3 protein: CASSVAGHLYNEQFF
J gene: TRBJ2-2; clone size: -; D gene: TRBD2; V gene: TRBV9; CDR3 DNA: TGTGCCAGCAGCGCAGGATCTAGCGGGGCCGGGGAGCTGTTTTTT; CDR3 protein: CASSAGSSGAGELFF
J gene: TRBJ2-1; clone size: many; D gene: -; V gene: TRBV9; CDR3 DNA: TGTGCCAGCAGCGTAGGACCTTACAATGAGCAGTTCTTC; CDR3 protein: CASSVGPYNEQFF
J gene: TRBJ1-1; clone size: few; D gene: -; V gene: TRBV9; CDR3 DNA: TGTGCCAGCAGCCATGGGAGGAACACTGAAGCTTTCTTT; CDR3 protein: CASSHGRNTEAFF
J gene: TRBJ1-1; clone size: -; D gene: -; V gene: TRBV9; CDR3 DNA: TGTGCCAGCAGCGTAGCGACAGGGAACACTGAAGCTTTCTTT; CDR3 protein: CASSVATGNTEAFF